This TCR beta chain is drawn from a study of shared clonotypes between healthy human individuals. Here immunoSEQ multiplex PCR was the method, and the copy in TCRdb shows in-frame clones only, minus some. Seen here are almost 750,000 clones, roughly 72% observed once, and the top ten hold more than 1.5%. Germline V gives CDR1 MNHEY, CDR2 SMNVEV (reference sequence). Trimming removed 2 bases from V and 2 bases from J, with 1 base in between. The CDR3 loop spans 12 amino acids. Sequencing was done on a sample of memory CD4+ T cells sorted from blood. Stated subset: CD45RA-negative fraction. This sequence joins TRBV27 and TRBJ1-3; no reliable D call. The sequence came from a woman in her 30s in good health. The DNA for the CDR3 is TGTGCCAGCAGTTTAACTGGAAACACCATATATTTT. Its protein is CASSLTGNTIYF.